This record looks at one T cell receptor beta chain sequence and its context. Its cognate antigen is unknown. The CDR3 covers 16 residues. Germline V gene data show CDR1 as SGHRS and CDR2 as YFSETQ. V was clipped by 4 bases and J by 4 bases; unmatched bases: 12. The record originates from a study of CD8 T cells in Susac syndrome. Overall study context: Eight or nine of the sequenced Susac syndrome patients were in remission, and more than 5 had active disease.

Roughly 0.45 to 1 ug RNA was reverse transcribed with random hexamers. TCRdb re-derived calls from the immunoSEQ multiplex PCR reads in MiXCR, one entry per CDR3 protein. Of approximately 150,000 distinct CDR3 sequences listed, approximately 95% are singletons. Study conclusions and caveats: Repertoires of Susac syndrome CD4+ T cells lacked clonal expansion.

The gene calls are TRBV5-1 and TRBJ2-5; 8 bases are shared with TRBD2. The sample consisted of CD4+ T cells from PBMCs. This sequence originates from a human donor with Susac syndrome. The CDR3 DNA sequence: TGCGCCAGCAGCCCAGCGGGGGAGCGGGCAGGAGAGACCCAGTACTTC. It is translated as CASSPAGERAGETQYF.